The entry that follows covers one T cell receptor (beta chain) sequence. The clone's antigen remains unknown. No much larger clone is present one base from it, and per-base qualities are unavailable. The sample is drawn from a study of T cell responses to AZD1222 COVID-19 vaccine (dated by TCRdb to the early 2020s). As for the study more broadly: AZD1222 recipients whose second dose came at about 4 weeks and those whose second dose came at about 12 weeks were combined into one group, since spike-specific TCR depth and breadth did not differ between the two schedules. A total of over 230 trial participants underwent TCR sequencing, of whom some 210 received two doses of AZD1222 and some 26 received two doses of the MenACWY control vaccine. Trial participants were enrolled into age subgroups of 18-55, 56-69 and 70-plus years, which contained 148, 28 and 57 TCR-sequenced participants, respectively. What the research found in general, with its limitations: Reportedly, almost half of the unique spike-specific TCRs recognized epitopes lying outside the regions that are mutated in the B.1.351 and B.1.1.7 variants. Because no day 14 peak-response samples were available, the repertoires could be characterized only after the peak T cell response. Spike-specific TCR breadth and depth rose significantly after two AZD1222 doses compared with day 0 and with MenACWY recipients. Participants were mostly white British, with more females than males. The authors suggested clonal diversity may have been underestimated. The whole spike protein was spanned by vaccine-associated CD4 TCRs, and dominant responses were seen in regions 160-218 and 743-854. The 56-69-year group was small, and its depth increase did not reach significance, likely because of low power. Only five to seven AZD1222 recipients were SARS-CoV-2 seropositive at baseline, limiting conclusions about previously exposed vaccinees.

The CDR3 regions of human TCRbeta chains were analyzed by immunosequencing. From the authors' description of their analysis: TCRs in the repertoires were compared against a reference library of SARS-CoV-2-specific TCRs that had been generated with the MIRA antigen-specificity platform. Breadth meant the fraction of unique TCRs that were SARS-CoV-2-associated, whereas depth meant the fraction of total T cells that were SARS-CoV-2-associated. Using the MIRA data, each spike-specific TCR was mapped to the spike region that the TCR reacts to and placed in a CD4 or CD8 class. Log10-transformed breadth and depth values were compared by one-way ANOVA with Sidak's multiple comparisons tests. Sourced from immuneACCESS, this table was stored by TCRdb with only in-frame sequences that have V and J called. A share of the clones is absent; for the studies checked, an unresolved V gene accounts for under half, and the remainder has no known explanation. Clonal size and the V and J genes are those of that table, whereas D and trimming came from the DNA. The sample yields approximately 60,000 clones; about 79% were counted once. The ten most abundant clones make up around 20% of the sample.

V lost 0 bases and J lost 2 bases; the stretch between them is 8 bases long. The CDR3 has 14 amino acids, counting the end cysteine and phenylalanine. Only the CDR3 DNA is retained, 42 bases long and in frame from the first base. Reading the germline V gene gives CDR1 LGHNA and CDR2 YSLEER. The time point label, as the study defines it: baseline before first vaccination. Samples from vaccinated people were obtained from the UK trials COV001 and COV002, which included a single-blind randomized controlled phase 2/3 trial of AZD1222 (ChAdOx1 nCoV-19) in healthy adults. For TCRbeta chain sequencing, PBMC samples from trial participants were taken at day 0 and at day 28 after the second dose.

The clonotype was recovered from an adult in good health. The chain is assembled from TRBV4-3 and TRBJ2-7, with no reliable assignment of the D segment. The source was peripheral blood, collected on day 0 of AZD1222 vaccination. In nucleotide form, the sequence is TGCGCCAGCAGCCAAGAGGCCAGAACCTACGAGCAGTACTTC. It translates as CASSQEARTYEQYF.